This paragraph reports one T cell receptor (beta chain). The data were taken from a study of T cell changes during pregnancy in multiple sclerosis. V lost 4 bases and J lost 0; bases outside the gene matches: 18. This CDR3 comprises 20 residues. Germline CDR1 reads SGHDN; CDR2 reads FVKESK. TCRdb's copy holds only in-frame clones and misses some; the assay was immunoSEQ multiplex PCR. The profile shows 90,000 to 120,000 clones, 80% to 95% of them singletons. Sequenced here: peripheral blood, sampled in the third trimester of pregnancy. The TCR originated in a female donor in good health, enrolled as a control in a pregnancy study. The rearrangement uses TRBV14 and TRBJ1-1; 9 bases map to TRBD1. CDR3 amino acids: CASSRRRTGTGIPMNTEAFF. The CDR3 DNA reads TGTGCCAGCAGCCGGCGAAGAACGGGGACAGGGATACCCATGAACACTGAAGCTTTCTTT.